A selection of T cell receptor beta chains follows, all from one sample in a study of post-analysis software for immune sequencing data. Each CDR3 protein gets one entry after TCRdb re-called the PCR reads with MiXCR. The sample includes hundreds of thousands of distinct CDR3 sequences, around 40% of them seen just once. Input material: blood. The source of these receptors is a girl aged 5 to 17 with multiple sclerosis. Each CDR3 is given with its conserved first and last residue.

TRBV20-1 CSASGERHQPQHF
TRBV20-1 CGASIHSGRANEQFF
TRBV6-1 CASSPDRAYSYEQYF
TRBV6-5 CASSLTGAGNEQFF
TRBV12-5 CASGLNNPSLRPEAFF
TRBV7-9 CASSTGDSPNNEQFF
TRBV7-9 CASSPGTAPGGYTF
TRBV5-1 CASSLRRWTGGYYEQYF
TRBV7-9 CASSFPGGEQYF
TRBV20-1 CSARQSLNYGYTF
TRBV29-1 CSGKTGGHGYTF
TRBV4-2 CASSPPGQGLQSGYTF
TRBV4-2 CASSPGSATYEQYF
TRBV15 CATSRALAGTDTQYF
TRBV10-3 CAIRTGSDTGELFF
TRBV10-3 CAISEGSRNTQYF
TRBV6-6 CASSTPRTEYNEQFF
TRBV4-2 CASRREDNNEQFF
TRBV12-3/TRBV12-4 CASSSPDRQNEKLFF
TRBV5-1 CASSLYSPYEQYF
TRBV4-2 CASSQFALAGGPADTQYF
TRBV24-1 CASDSGTPYEQYF
TRBV28 CASSPQPERETQYF
TRBV7-2 CASSLGRGGLAGFYEQYF
TRBV7-3 CASSLKGRENEQFF
TRBV7-9 CASSLTGQGNTEAFF
TRBV5-1 CASSLGQGKADYGYTF
TRBV20-1 CSARVFEREAQETQYF
TRBV7-2 CASSFAGHGGTQYF
TRBV4-1 CASSNPTGKDRDTQYF
TRBV7-2 CASSLTATGQSYGYTF
TRBV9 CASSATGKGKQFF
TRBV7-2 CASSLNWDSGTYEQYF
TRBV29-1 CSVEGGDGAYEQYF
TRBV28 CASSPNGFGDSYEQYF
TRBV15 CATSRGASGVYKQYF
TRBV18 CASTERRHGYTF
TRBV29-1 CSVGLAGVLTQYF
TRBV5-6 CASTPRGTNEKLFF
TRBV4-3 CASSQETLAGQVGEQYF
TRBV2 CASSDPGWGEQYF
TRBV6-5 CASSYRTTGGSRDGYTF
TRBV15 CTTSRDRVYEQFF
TRBV7-2 CASSLGPGQLTFNKQFF
TRBV4-1 CASSQSSGGTADTQYF
TRBV7-9 CASSLPEEIRGYTF
TRBV30 CAWSVGGGGYTF
TRBV29-1 CSVEGQGVTGELFF
TRBV28 CASRLAGELYEQYF
TRBV7-9 CASSYTDWGGSYEQYF
TRBV11-2 CASSEDRGRGTDTQYF